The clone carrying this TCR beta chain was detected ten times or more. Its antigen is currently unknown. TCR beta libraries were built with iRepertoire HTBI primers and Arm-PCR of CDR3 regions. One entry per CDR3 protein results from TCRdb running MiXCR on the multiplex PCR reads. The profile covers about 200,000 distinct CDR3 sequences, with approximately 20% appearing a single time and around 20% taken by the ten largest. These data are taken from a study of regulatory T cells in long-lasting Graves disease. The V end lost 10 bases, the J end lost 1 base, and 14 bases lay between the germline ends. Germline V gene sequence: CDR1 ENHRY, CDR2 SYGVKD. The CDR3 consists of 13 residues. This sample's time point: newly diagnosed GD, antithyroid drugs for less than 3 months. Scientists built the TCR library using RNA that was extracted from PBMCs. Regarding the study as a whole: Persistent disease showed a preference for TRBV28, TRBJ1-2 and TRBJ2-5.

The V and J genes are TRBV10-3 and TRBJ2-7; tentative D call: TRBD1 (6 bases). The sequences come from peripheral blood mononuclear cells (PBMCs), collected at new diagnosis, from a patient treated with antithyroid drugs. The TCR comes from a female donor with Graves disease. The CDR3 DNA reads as TGTGCCACCCTCTCAGGGGTATCCTACGAGCAGTACTTC. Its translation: CATLSGVSYEQYF.